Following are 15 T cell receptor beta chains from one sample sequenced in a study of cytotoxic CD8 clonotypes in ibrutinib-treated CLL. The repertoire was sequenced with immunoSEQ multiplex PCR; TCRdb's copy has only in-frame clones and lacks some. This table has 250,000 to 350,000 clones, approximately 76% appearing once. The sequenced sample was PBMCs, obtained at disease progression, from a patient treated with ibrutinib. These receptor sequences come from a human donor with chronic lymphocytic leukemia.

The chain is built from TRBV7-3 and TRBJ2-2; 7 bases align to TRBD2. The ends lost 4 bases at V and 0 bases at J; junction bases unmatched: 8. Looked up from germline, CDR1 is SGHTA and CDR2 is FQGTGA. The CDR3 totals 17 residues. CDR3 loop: CASSSNSGLPNTGELFF. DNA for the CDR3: TGTGCCAGCAGCTCCAACTCGGGACTACCGAACACCGGGGAGCTGTTTTTT.

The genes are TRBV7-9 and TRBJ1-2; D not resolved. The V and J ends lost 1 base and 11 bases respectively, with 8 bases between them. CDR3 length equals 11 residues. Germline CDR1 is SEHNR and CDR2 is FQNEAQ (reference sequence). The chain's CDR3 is CASSLGDAYTF. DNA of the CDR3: TGTGCCAGCAGCTTAGGGGATGCATACACCTTC.

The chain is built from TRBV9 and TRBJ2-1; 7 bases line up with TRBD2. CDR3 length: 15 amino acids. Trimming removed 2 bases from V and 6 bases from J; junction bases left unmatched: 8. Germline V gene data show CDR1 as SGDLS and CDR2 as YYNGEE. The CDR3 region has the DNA TGTGCCAGCAGCGTTACAGCGGGAAATAGCAATGAGCAGTTCTTC. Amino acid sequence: CASSVTAGNSNEQFF. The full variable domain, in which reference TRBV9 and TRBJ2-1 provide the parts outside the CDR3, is DSGVTQTPKHLITATGQRVTLRCSPRSGDLSVYWYQQSLDQGLQFLIQYYNGEERAKGNILERFSAQQFPDLHSELNLSSLELGDSALYFCASSVTAGNSNEQFFGPGTRLTVL.

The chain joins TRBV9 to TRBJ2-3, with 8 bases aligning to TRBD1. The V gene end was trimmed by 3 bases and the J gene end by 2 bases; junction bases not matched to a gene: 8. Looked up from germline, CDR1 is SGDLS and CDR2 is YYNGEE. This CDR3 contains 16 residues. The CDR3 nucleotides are TGTGCCAGCAGCGGACGGATGGACAGGGCCACAGATACGCAGTATTTT. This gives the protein CASSGRMDRATDTQYF.

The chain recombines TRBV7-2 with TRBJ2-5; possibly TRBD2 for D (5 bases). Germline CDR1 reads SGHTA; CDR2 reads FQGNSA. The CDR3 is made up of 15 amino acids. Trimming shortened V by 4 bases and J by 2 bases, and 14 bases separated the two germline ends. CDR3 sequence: CASSWYAGIQETQYF. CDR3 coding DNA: TGTGCCAGCAGCTGGTATGCCGGGATACAAGAGACCCAGTACTTC.

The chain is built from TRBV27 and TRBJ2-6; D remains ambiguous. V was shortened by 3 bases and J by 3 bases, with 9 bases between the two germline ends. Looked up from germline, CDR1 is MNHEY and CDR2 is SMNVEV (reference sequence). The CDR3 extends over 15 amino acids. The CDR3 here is CASSFWAGGANVLTF. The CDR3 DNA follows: TGTGCCAGCAGTTTTTGGGCTGGTGGGGCCAACGTCCTGACTTTC.

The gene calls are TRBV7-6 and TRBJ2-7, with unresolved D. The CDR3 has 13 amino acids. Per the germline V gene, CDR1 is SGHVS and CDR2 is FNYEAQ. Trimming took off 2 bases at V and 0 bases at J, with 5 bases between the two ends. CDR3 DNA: TGTGCCAGCAGCTTAATCGGCTCCTACGAGCAGTACTTC. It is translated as CASSLIGSYEQYF.

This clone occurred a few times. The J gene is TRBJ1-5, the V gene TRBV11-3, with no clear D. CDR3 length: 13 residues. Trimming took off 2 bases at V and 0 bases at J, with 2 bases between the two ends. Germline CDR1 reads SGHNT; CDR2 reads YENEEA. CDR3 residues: CASSLRSNQPQHF. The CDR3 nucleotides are TGTGCCAGCAGCTTACGTAGCAATCAGCCCCAGCATTTT.

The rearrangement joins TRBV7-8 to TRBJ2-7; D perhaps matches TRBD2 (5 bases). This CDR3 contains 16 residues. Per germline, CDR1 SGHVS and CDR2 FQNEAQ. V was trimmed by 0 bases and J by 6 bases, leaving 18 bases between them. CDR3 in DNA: TGTGCCAGCAGCTTAGCCTTTTCGCGCGGGCCTCGCGAGCAGTACTTC. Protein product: CASSLAFSRGPREQYF. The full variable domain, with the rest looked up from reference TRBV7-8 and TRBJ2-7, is GAGVSQSPRYKVAKRGQDVALRCDPISGHVSLFWYQQALGQGPEFLTYFQNEAQLDKSGLPSDRFFAERPEGSVSTLKIQRTQQEDSAVYLCASSLAFSRGPREQYFGPGTRLTVT.

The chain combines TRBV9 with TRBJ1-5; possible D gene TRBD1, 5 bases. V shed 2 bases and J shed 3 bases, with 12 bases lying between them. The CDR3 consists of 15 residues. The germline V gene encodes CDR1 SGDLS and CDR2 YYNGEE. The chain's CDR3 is CASSVGGDINQPQHF. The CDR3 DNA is TGTGCCAGCAGCGTTGGGGGGGATATCAATCAGCCCCAGCATTTT.

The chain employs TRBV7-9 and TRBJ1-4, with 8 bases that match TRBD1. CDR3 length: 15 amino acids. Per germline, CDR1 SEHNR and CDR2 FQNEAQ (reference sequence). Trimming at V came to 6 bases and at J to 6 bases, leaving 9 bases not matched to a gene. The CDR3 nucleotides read TGTGCCAGCAGTCCACCGGGACAGGAATATGAAAAACTGTTTTTT. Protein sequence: CASSPPGQEYEKLFF.

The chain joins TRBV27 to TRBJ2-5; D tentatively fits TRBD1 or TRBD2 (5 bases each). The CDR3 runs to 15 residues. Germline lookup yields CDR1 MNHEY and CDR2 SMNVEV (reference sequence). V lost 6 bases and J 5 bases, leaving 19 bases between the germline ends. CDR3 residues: CASRPKGGWGETQYF. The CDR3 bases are TGTGCCAGCAGGCCGAAGGGTGGGTGGGGGGAGACCCAGTACTTC.

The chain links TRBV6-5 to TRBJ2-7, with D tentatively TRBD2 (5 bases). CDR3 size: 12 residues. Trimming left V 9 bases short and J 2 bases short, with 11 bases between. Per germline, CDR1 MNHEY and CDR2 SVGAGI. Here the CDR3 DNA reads TGTGCCAGACCACTGGAGGCCTACGAGCAGTACTTC. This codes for CARPLEAYEQYF.

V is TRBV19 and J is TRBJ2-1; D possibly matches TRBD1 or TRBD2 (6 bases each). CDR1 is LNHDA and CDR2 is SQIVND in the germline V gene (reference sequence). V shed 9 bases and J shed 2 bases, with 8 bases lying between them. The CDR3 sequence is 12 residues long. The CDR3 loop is CASRGPYNEQFF. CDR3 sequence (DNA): TGTGCCAGCCGGGGGCCCTACAATGAGCAGTTCTTC.

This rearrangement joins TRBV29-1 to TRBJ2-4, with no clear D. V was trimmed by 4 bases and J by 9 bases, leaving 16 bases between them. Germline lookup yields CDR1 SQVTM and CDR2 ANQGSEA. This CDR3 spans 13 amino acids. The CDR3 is CSVVGLDPRIQYF. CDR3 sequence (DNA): TGCAGCGTTGTAGGGCTTGATCCACGCATTCAGTACTTC.